This T cell receptor (beta chain) was captured by sequencing in a study of shared clonotypes between healthy human individuals. The overall study: A donor's plate count was three for CD4 naive and three for CD4 memory; CD8 naive had two and CD8 memory one. General study findings and limits: Only a few donors were included, so the genetic and exposure-history diversity represented was limited. Clonotype sharing levels among donors were expected to vary with sequencing depth.

CD45RA-negative memory and CD45RA+ naive subsets were split from the CD4+ cells. Clones were sequenced by immunoSEQ multiplex PCR, and TCRdb holds only the in-frame ones, with some missing. The sample includes some 1,400,000 clones, approximately 96% of them seen just once. The CDR3 spans 14 residues. The germline CDR1 and CDR2 sequences are LNHDA and SQIVND (reference sequence). V lost 3 bases and J lost 4, with 13 bases in between. Notes on this clone: The antigen remains unidentified.

This clonotype originated in a man aged 25-45 years in good health. Sequencing was carried out using naive CD4+ T cells sorted from blood. This sample's subset: CD45RA+ positively selected. This chain connects TRBV19 to TRBJ2-7, with D perhaps being TRBD1 or TRBD2 (5 bases each). CDR3 nucleotide sequence: TGTGCCAGTAGTATCATCTCGGGGCCTTACGAGCAGTACTTC. Protein: CASSIISGPYEQYF.